These 16 T cell receptor beta chains share one sample of origin, sequenced in a study of human thymus T cells. Thymus tissue was removed during corrective cardiac surgery. The assay was immunoSEQ multiplex PCR, and TCRdb's table has in-frame clones only and misses some. The table includes about 130,000 clones, around 94% detected once. Material: thymus tissue. Receptors originate from a boy under two years old with a congenital heart defect but otherwise immunologically healthy.

The CDR3: CASSHNLGGRDEQFF. In DNA form, the CDR3 reads TGTGCCAGCAGTCACAACTTGGGGGGCCGGGATGAGCAGTTCTTC. This chain links TRBV7-2 with TRBJ2-1; D might be TRBD1 or TRBD2, each matching 6 bases. Germline CDR1 and CDR2: SGHTA and FQGNSA. V was shortened by 6 bases and J by 8 bases, with 20 bases between the two germline ends. The CDR3 has 15 residues. The full variable domain, completed using reference TRBV7-2 and TRBJ2-1, is GAGVSQSPSNKVTEKGKDVELRCDPISGHTALYWYRQSLGQGLEFLIYFQGNSAPDKSGLPSDRFSAERTGGSVSTLTIQRTQQEDSAVYLCASSHNLGGRDEQFFGPGTRLTVL.

The rearrangement joins TRBV6-1 to TRBJ1-5, with D unclear. Trimming stripped 6 bases from V and 7 bases from J, with 10 bases between. The CDR3 consists of 12 residues. The germline V gene encodes CDR1 MNHNS and CDR2 SASEGT. CDR3 nucleotide sequence: TGTGCCAGCAGCCAGGACTTACAGCCCCAGCATTTT. This encodes CASSQDLQPQHF.

The chain uses TRBV5-8 and TRBJ1-2; 7 bases fit TRBD1. The germline gives CDR1 SGHTS, CDR2 YDEGEE. The ends lost 7 bases at V and 4 bases at J; junction bases unmatched: 4. CDR3 length equals 12 residues. The DNA for the CDR3 is TGTGCCAGCGGCGGACAGGTCTATGGCTACACCTTC. This encodes CASGGQVYGYTF. The full variable domain, rest sourced from reference TRBV5-8 and TRBJ1-2, is EAGVTQSPTHLIKTRGQQATLRCSPISGHTSVYWYQQALGLGLQFLLWYDEGEERNRGNFPPRFSGRQFPNYSSELNVNALELEDSALYLCASGGQVYGYTFGSGTRLTVV.

This chain uses TRBV15 with TRBJ1-1, with unresolved D. From germline, CDR1 is LNHNV and CDR2 YYDKDF (reference sequence). V was clipped by 6 bases and J by 2 bases, with 7 bases between them. There are 12 residues in the CDR3. CDR3 bases: TGTGCCACCAGTGCTCCAAACACTGAAGCTTTCTTT. Residues: CATSAPNTEAFF. The entire variable domain, with the rest obtained from reference TRBV15 and TRBJ1-1, is as follows: DAMVIQNPRYQVTQFGKPVTLSCSQTLNHNVMYWYQQKSSQAPKLLFHYYDKDFNNEADTPDNFQSRRPNTSFCFLDIRSPGLGDTAMYLCATSAPNTEAFFGQGTRLTVV.

The chain joins TRBV11-3 to TRBJ1-2, with D perhaps matching TRBD1 (5 bases). The CDR3 covers 15 residues. The V end was cut by 5 bases, the J end by 2 bases, with 15 bases between. Per the germline V gene, CDR1 is SGHNT and CDR2 is YENEEA. The CDR3 spells CASSPGPVGNYGYTF. Here the CDR3 DNA reads TGTGCCAGCAGCCCAGGGCCAGTGGGGAACTATGGCTACACCTTC. Complete variable domain (other parts from reference TRBV11-3 and TRBJ1-2): EAGVVQSPRYKIIEKKQPVAFWCNPISGHNTLYWYLQNLGQGPELLIRYENEEAVDDSQLPKDRFSAERLKGVDSTLKIQPAELGDSAVYLCASSPGPVGNYGYTFGSGTRLTVV.

The chain combines TRBV7-9 with TRBJ1-4; D possibly corresponds to TRBD1 (5 bases). CDR3 length: 17 amino acids. Trimming took 5 bases from V and 0 from J, leaving 16 bases between them. The germline V gene has CDR1 SEHNR and CDR2 FQNEAQ (reference sequence). CDR3 loop: CASSQQPGRATNEKLFF. The CDR3, as DNA: TGTGCCAGCAGCCAACAACCAGGGCGTGCAACTAATGAAAAACTGTTTTTT.

The chain is built from TRBV28 and TRBJ1-2; D not resolved. Trimming left V 4 bases short and J 2 bases short, with 14 bases between. This CDR3 region has 15 residues. CDR1 and CDR2 from the germline V gene are MDHEN and SYDVKM. The CDR3 DNA is TGTGCCAGCAGTTCCCCCCCCGATAGAAACTATGGCTACACCTTC. Translated, it gives CASSSPPDRNYGYTF.

The chain is built from TRBV7-9 and TRBJ1-2, with a tentative D call TRBD1 (6 bases). The CDR3 is 13 residues long. Germline CDR1 reads SEHNR; CDR2 reads FQNEAQ (reference sequence). The V and J ends lost 5 bases and 4 bases respectively, with 11 bases between them. The CDR3 loop reads CASSPDRFYGYTF. DNA of the CDR3: TGTGCCAGCAGCCCCGACAGGTTCTATGGCTACACCTTC.

The chain combines TRBV7-9 with TRBJ1-3; perhaps TRBD1 as D (5 bases). This CDR3 is 14 amino acids long. Trimming cost V 8 bases and J 4 bases, with 15 bases left between them. Germline V gene sequence: CDR1 SEHNR, CDR2 FQNEAQ (reference sequence). CDR3 sequence reads: CASPDGRAGNTIYF. CDR3 nucleotides: TGTGCCAGCCCCGACGGCAGGGCCGGAAACACCATATATTTT.

The V and J genes are TRBV19 and TRBJ1-2, with D possibly being TRBD1 (5 bases). Germline lookup yields CDR1 LNHDA and CDR2 SQIVND (reference sequence). The CDR3 is 12 amino acids. V lost 1 base, J lost 6 bases, and 6 bases lay in between. The CDR3 nucleotides are TGTGCCAGTAGTATAGGCAGGGATGGCTACACCTTC. Protein: CASSIGRDGYTF.

V gene TRBV7-2 combines with J gene TRBJ2-3, with D tentatively TRBD2 (7 bases). From germline, CDR1 is SGHTA and CDR2 FQGNSA. V lost 5 bases and J lost 5, with 14 bases in between. This CDR3 is 14 amino acids long. The CDR3 sequence is CASSGGGWEDTQYF. As DNA, the CDR3 is TGTGCCAGCAGCGGCGGGGGCTGGGAAGATACGCAGTATTTT.

The chain carries TRBV5-5 and TRBJ1-3; D gene unclear. The V end was cut by 2 bases, the J end by 4 bases, with 13 bases between. The V gene's germline CDR1 is SGHKS and CDR2 YYEKEE (reference sequence). The CDR3 runs 15 residues. The CDR3 spells CASSFGVLRGNTIYF. In nucleotides, the CDR3 is TGTGCCAGCAGCTTCGGGGTATTAAGGGGAAACACCATATATTTT.

This sequence joins TRBV28 and TRBJ1-4, with D perhaps TRBD1 (5 bases). The CDR3 runs to 16 residues. The germline V gene encodes CDR1 MDHEN and CDR2 SYDVKM. The V gene lost 0 bases and the J gene lost 0 bases, with 8 bases spanning the gap. The CDR3 nucleotides read TGTGCCAGCAGTTTATGCGGGGGGGCAACTAATGAAAAACTGTTTTTT. It translates to CASSLCGGATNEKLFF.

This clone came up a few times. The chain joins TRBV30 to TRBJ1-1; D remains unclear. The CDR3 has 10 amino acids. With 5 bases removed from V and 4 bases from J, the gap between germline ends came to 5 bases. From germline, CDR1 is GTSNPN and CDR2 SVGIG (reference sequence). CDR3 residues: CAWWGTEAFF. CDR3 sequence (DNA): TGTGCCTGGTGGGGCACTGAAGCTTTCTTT.

This clone came up a few times. The genes are TRBV27 and TRBJ1-6; D unresolved. Per the germline V gene, CDR1 is MNHEY and CDR2 is SMNVEV (reference sequence). The CDR3 has 13 amino acids. V shed 6 bases and J shed 7 bases, with 10 bases lying between them. This CDR3 reads CASSPIPNSPLHF. CDR3 sequence (DNA): TGTGCCAGCAGCCCGATCCCCAATTCACCCCTCCACTTT.

This chain links TRBV4-3 with TRBJ2-1; 10 bases fit TRBD2. The V and J ends lost 4 bases and 4 bases, in that order; junction bases with no gene match: 10. CDR1 and CDR2 from the germline V gene are LGHNA and YSLEER. The CDR3 runs to 17 residues. CDR3 region: CASSPQVSSGGYNEQFF. The CDR3 DNA sequence: TGCGCCAGCAGCCCTCAAGTATCTAGCGGGGGATACAATGAGCAGTTCTTC.